Shown below are 19 T cell receptor beta chains from a single sample sequenced in a study of T cell changes during pregnancy in multiple sclerosis. Sequencing was performed with immunoSEQ multiplex PCR; in TCRdb, only in-frame clones are kept and a portion is missing. The sample has 100,000 or so clones, approximately 94% seen once. Sequences were derived from peripheral blood, sampled in the second trimester of pregnancy. Receptors originate from a female donor with multiple sclerosis, enrolled in a pregnancy study.

J is TRBJ1-3 and V is TRBV11-2, with D possibly matching TRBD1 (6 bases). The CDR3 loop spans 15 amino acids. CDR1 is SGHAT, CDR2 FQNNGV, per germline. With 3 bases removed from V and 4 bases from J, the gap between germline ends came to 13 bases. CDR3 DNA: TGTGCCAGCAGCTTGGGGGGGGCGAAAGGAAACACCATATATTTT. Its protein is CASSLGGAKGNTIYF.

This rearrangement joins TRBV2 to TRBJ2-1; possible D gene TRBD2, 6 bases. The germline V gene has CDR1 SNHLY and CDR2 FYNNEI. This CDR3 spans 15 amino acids. The V and J ends lost 0 bases and 7 bases respectively, with 13 bases between them. In DNA, the CDR3 is TGTGCCAGCAGTGAAGCTGCGGGATGGTTAAATGAGCAGTTCTTC. Its protein product is CASSEAAGWLNEQFF.

This chain links TRBV6-6 with TRBJ2-1; tentatively, D is TRBD2 (6 bases). CDR1 and CDR2 (germline): MNHNY, SVGAGI (reference sequence). Trimming shortened V by 5 bases and J by 8 bases, and 10 bases separated the two germline ends. The CDR3 contains 12 residues. CDR3 in amino acids: CASSPGVDEQFF. The CDR3 nucleotides are TGTGCCAGCAGTCCGGGGGTTGATGAGCAGTTCTTC.

CDR3: CASSWGRDRGPETQYF. The CDR3 nucleotides are TGTGCCAGCAGCTGGGGCAGGGACAGGGGGCCGGAGACCCAGTACTTC. The chain joins TRBV5-4 to TRBJ2-5; 12 bases are shared with TRBD1. The CDR3 spans 16 residues. Losses at the gene ends were 3 bases for V and 5 bases for J; bases not matched to a gene: 8. Germline loops: CDR1 SGHNT, CDR2 YYREEE (reference sequence).

The chain recombines TRBV6-1 with TRBJ1-2; 7 bases are shared with TRBD1. Germline CDR1 is MNHNS and CDR2 is SASEGT. V shed 3 bases, J shed 4 bases, and the junction held 5 bases outside the gene matches. The CDR3 runs to 14 residues. CDR3 amino acids: CASSENRGSYGYTF. The CDR3 nucleotides are TGTGCCAGCAGTGAGAACAGGGGATCCTATGGCTACACCTTC.

The V and J genes are TRBV7-9 and TRBJ1-1; D is uncertain. CDR3 size: 14 residues. In germline, CDR1 is SEHNR, CDR2 FQNEAQ (reference sequence). The V gene lost 1 base and the J gene lost 0 bases, with 6 bases spanning the gap. This CDR3 reads CASSLGGMNTEAFF. DNA for the CDR3: TGTGCCAGCAGCTTAGGCGGTATGAACACTGAAGCTTTCTTT.

CDR3 residues: CASRLAGGQMNTEAFF. Here the CDR3 DNA reads TGTGCAAGTCGCTTAGCGGGGGGGCAAATGAACACTGAAGCTTTCTTT. The chain joins TRBV12-2 to TRBJ1-1. TRBV12-2 is marked as a pseudogene. The CDR3 extends over 16 amino acids.

This chain uses TRBV5-1 with TRBJ2-1; 9 bases agree with TRBD2. Trimming removed 1 base from V and 6 bases from J; junction bases left unmatched: 2. CDR1 and CDR2 from the germline V gene are SGHRS and YFSETQ. CDR3 size: 14 residues. The DNA of the CDR3 is TGCGCCAGCAGCTTGACTAGCGGGTCCAATGAGCAGTTCTTC. This codes for CASSLTSGSNEQFF.

The chain carries TRBV6-6 and TRBJ1-1; possible D gene TRBD1, 5 bases. There are 16 residues in the CDR3. Trimming left V 1 base short and J 0 bases short, with 12 bases between. Germline-derived CDR1 and CDR2 are MNHNY and SVGAGI (reference sequence). CDR3 nucleotides: TGTGCCAGCAGTTACTGGAGGGGAGGGCTGAACACTGAAGCTTTCTTT. It specifies CASSYWRGGLNTEAFF.

Concerning this clone: The same CDR3 is also encoded by other DNA sequences in this sample. The J gene is TRBJ2-1, the V gene TRBV5-1; 12 bases agree with TRBD2. J was trimmed by 4 bases and V by 3 bases; bases with no gene match: 2. This CDR3 is 15 amino acids long. Germline assignment: CDR1 SGHRS and CDR2 YFSETQ. The CDR3 bases are TGCGCCAGCAGCTCAGGACTAGCGGGGTACAATGAGCAGTTCTTC. It specifies CASSSGLAGYNEQFF.

The gene calls are TRBV5-1 and TRBJ2-7; possibly TRBD1 for D (5 bases). CDR1 and CDR2 (germline): SGHRS, YFSETQ. V shed 2 bases and J shed 4 bases, with 16 bases lying between them. This CDR3 region has 15 residues. The CDR3 spells CASSFSRQRGYEQYF. In nucleotides, the CDR3 is TGCGCCAGCAGCTTTTCCCGACAGCGTGGGTACGAGCAGTACTTC.

The rearrangement uses TRBV27 and TRBJ2-7, with D possibly TRBD1 on 7 matching bases. The CDR3 totals 14 residues. V lost 2 bases and J 2 bases, leaving 10 bases between the germline ends. Looked up from germline, CDR1 is MNHEY and CDR2 is SMNVEV (reference sequence). The CDR3 loop is CASSLGGTAYEQYF. In DNA, the CDR3 is TGTGCCAGCAGTTTAGGGGGGACAGCCTACGAGCAGTACTTC.

The chain carries TRBV6-5 and TRBJ2-3; 7 bases are a match to TRBD1. There are 14 residues in the CDR3. Looked up from germline, CDR1 is MNHEY and CDR2 is SVGAGI. With V trimmed by 9 bases and J by 4 bases, 10 bases remained unmatched. The CDR3, as DNA: TGTGCCAGTCACCCAATAGGGGGCCCAGATACGCAGTATTTT. It codes for CASHPIGGPDTQYF.

The gene calls are TRBV30 and TRBJ2-5; D remains ambiguous. This CDR3 contains 14 residues. Trimming removed 1 base from V and 5 bases from J, with 14 bases in between. In germline, CDR1 is GTSNPN, CDR2 SVGIG (reference sequence). CDR3 protein: CAWSGQMGRETQYF. In DNA form, the CDR3 reads TGTGCCTGGAGTGGACAAATGGGTCGGGAGACCCAGTACTTC.

This clone turned up a few times. The V and J genes are TRBV5-1 and TRBJ2-3; 9 positions match TRBD2. With V trimmed by 4 bases and J by 4 bases, 4 bases remained unmatched. This CDR3 region has 14 residues. Germline V gives CDR1 SGHRS, CDR2 YFSETQ. The CDR3 nucleotides read TGCGCCAGCAGCGTAGCGGGAGACCCAGATACGCAGTATTTT. Residues: CASSVAGDPDTQYF.

This rearrangement joins TRBV6-1 to TRBJ2-1, with 9 bases aligning to TRBD2. The germline V gene has CDR1 MNHNS and CDR2 SASEGT. The length of the CDR3 is 14 residues. The trim removed 7 bases at V and 5 bases at J, leaving 6 bases unmatched. The CDR3 DNA reads as TGTGCCAGCACTTCTAAGCGGGGGGACAATGAGCAGTTCTTC. Amino acid sequence: CASTSKRGDNEQFF.

CDR3 coding DNA: TGTGCCAGCGAACAGGGGAAGAGGGGCTACACCTTC. Translating gives CASEQGKRGYTF. This chain links TRBV28 with TRBJ1-2; 7 nucleotides align to TRBD1. This CDR3 spans 12 amino acids. The junction had 8 bases not matched to a gene; V was cut back by 8 bases and J by 8 bases. Looked up from germline, CDR1 is MDHEN and CDR2 is SYDVKM.

J is TRBJ1-1 and V is TRBV5-8; D gene uncertain. The V end lost 2 bases, the J end lost 3 bases, and 14 bases lay between the germline ends. This CDR3 is built from 15 residues. Germline CDR1 SGHTS, CDR2 YDEGEE. Here the CDR3 DNA reads TGTGCCAGCAGCTTTTATACGGGGTTGGACACTGAAGCTTTCTTT. This encodes CASSFYTGLDTEAFF. The variable domain in full, with the rest retrieved from reference TRBV5-8 and TRBJ1-1, is EAGVTQSPTHLIKTRGQQATLRCSPISGHTSVYWYQQALGLGLQFLLWYDEGEERNRGNFPPRFSGRQFPNYSSELNVNALELEDSALYLCASSFYTGLDTEAFFGQGTRLTVV.

The rearrangement links TRBV13 to TRBJ2-3, with D unresolved. Trimming left V 2 bases short and J 1 base short, with 7 bases between. Germline CDR1 PRHDT, CDR2 FYEKMQ (reference sequence). The CDR3 covers 14 residues. The CDR3 nucleotides are TGTGCCAGCAGCTTAAGTCCGGGCACAGATACGCAGTATTTT. It yields the protein CASSLSPGTDTQYF.